This T cell receptor (beta chain) was obtained from a study of tumor and adjacent non-tumor tissue in lung cancer. Three rounds of nested PCR, following a modified ARM-PCR protocol, produced the TCRbeta library. From the multiplex PCR reads, TCRdb called clonotypes with MiXCR, one entry per CDR3 protein. The sample consists of approximately 100,000 distinct CDR3 sequences, 65% of them appearing once. The CDR3 length is 16 residues. Germline values: CDR1 LGHNA, CDR2 YSLEER. Trimming removed 1 base from V and 8 bases from J, with 18 bases in between. With regard to this clonotype: Its antigen is not identified.

This sample's RNA came from whole unsorted tissue. Distant lung tissue was collected more than 3 cm away from the tumor edge. Study-wide results and caveats: Tumor repertoires had a smaller top 100 clone share than normal lung.

The sequence was collected from a man younger than 45 with non-small cell lung cancer. This chain uses TRBV4-3 with TRBJ2-1; maybe TRBD2 (7 bases). Specimen: distant non-tumor lung tissue. This chain's CDR3 is CASSQAGAKGGDEQFF. CDR3 nucleotides: TGCGCCAGCAGCCAAGCAGGGGCTAAAGGGGGGGATGAGCAGTTCTTC.